The next 10 T cell receptor beta chains were all read from a single sample in a study of T cells in women clearing cervical HPV infection. Sequencing was performed with immunoSEQ multiplex PCR; in TCRdb, only in-frame clones are kept and a portion is missing. In total, the table holds 15,000 to 20,000 clones. Sequencing was performed on blood buffy coat. Source of these receptors: a woman between 18 and 70 years old with a cervical HPV16 infection that either progressed to CIN3+ or cleared (not recorded which).

CDR3 DNA (partial): TGTGCCAGTAGTATTGGGACTGGAAACAATGAG. Its translation: CASSIGTGNNE. The full CDR3 reads CASSIGTGNNEQFF. The chain recombines TRBV19 with TRBJ2-1, with a tentative D call TRBD2 (6 bases). Read sequence stops 3 residues before the CDR3 end, and the germline J gene provides the missing end. V was pared by 3 bases and J by 5 bases, with 11 bases between. Germline-derived CDR1 and CDR2 are LNHDA and SQIVND (reference sequence). The CDR3 is 14 residues long. Full variable domain (remainder filled in from reference TRBV19 and TRBJ2-1): DGGITQSPKYLFRKEGQNVTLSCEQNLNHDAMYWYRQDPGQGLRLIYYSQIVNDFQKGDIAEGYSVSREKKESFPLTVTSAQKNPTAFYLCASSIGTGNNEQFFGPGTRLTVL.

With respect to this clone: The CDR3 end is not reached by the read, which stops 3 residues before it; the germline J gene fills it in. The genes are TRBV30 and TRBJ2-2; D not certain. The CDR3 extends over 12 amino acids. CDR1 is GTSNPN, CDR2 SVGIG, per germline (reference sequence). The part of the CDR3 DNA that was read is TGTGCCTGGAGTAGGCCCAATGAAAAG. Protein sequence: CAWSRPNEK. The complete CDR3 sequence is CAWSRPNEKLFF.

CDR3 bases read: TGCGCCAGCAGCTTGGAGTCTTCGGGGGGATTCAATGAG. Its protein is CASSLESSGGFNE. The CDR3, in full, reads CASSLESSGGFNEQFF. This sequence joins TRBV5-1 and TRBJ2-1; the match to TRBD2 covers 7 bases. The read ends 3 residues before the CDR3 terminus; that terminus is restored from the germline J gene. The CDR3 sequence is 16 residues long. The J segment lost 6 bases and the V segment lost 0 bases, leaving 9 bases of the junction unmatched. Germline V gene lookup returns CDR1 SGHRS and CDR2 YFSETQ.

A note on this clone: The DNA ends 3 residues before the CDR3 does, and the rest of the CDR3 is filled in from the germline J gene. V gene TRBV7-6 combines with J gene TRBJ2-3; TRBD1 might be the D (5 bases). This CDR3 comprises 17 residues. Germline lookup yields CDR1 SGHVS and CDR2 FNYEAQ. The DNA read from the CDR3 is TGTGCCAGCAGCTTAGGGGTGGGGCCTAATAGCAATCAGCCG. Its protein is CASSLGVGPNSNQP. The complete CDR3 sequence is CASSLGVGPNSNQPQYF.

Here the CDR3 reads CASNPNPWGGNTEAFF. Incomplete CDR3 DNA: TGTGCCAGCAATCCAAACCCATGGGGGGGGAATACTGAA. The J gene is TRBJ1-1, the V gene TRBV5-4; perhaps TRBD1 as D (5 bases). With the read ending 3 residues before the CDR3 end, the germline J gene is used to fill in that end. The CDR3 runs 16 residues. The V gene lost 6 bases and the J gene lost 5 bases, with 23 bases spanning the gap. Germline CDR1 is SGHNT and CDR2 is YYREEE (reference sequence).

As for this clone: The read stops 3 residues short of the end of the CDR3; the missing end is completed from the germline J gene. The rearrangement links TRBV20-1 to TRBJ2-3; 8 bases match TRBD2. The CDR3 extends over 13 amino acids. The germline gives CDR1 DFQATT, CDR2 SNEGSKA (reference sequence). Trimming at V came to 5 bases and at J to 5 bases, leaving 6 bases not matched to a gene. The CDR3: CSARTSIVDTQYF. The DNA read from the CDR3 is TGCAGTGCTCGGACTAGCATCGTAGATACG.

CDR3 DNA (partial): TGTGCCAGCAGCCGGGGGAACACTGAA. It is translated as CASSRGNTE. The entire CDR3 sequence reads CASSRGNTEAFF. This chain connects TRBV7-9 to TRBJ1-1; D uncertain. With the read ending 3 residues before the CDR3 end, the germline J gene is used to fill in that end. The ends were cut back, 5 bases at V and 1 base at J, with 5 bases in the middle. The CDR3 spans 12 residues. Germline V lookup: CDR1 SEHNR, CDR2 FQNEAQ (reference sequence).

In regard to this clone: The CDR3 end is not reached by the read, which stops 3 residues before it; the germline J gene fills it in. The chain has TRBV7-3 and TRBJ2-3, with TRBD2 identical over 8 bases. The CDR3 covers 13 residues. Germline V gene data show CDR1 as SGHTA and CDR2 as FQGTGA. The CDR3 loop is CASSLMREETQYF. Incomplete CDR3 DNA: TGTGCCAGCAGCTTAATGCGGGAGGAGACG. The whole variable domain, filled in from reference TRBV7-3 and TRBJ2-3, reads GAGVSQTPSNKVTEKGKYVELRCDPISGHTALYWYRQSLGQGPEFLIYFQGTGAADDSGLPNDRFFAVRPEGSVSTLKIQRTERGDSAVYLCASSLMREETQYFGPGTRLTVL.

As for this clone: The read ends 3 residues shy of where the CDR3 ends; the end is completed using the germline J gene. The V gene is TRBV20-1, the J gene TRBJ2-3, with a weak D call TRBD2 (5 bases). This CDR3 has 16 amino acids. Germline CDR1 reads DFQATT; CDR2 reads SNEGSKA (reference sequence). The chain's CDR3 is CSARDLGDSGYQPQYF. The sequenced part of the CDR3 DNA is TGCAGTGCTAGAGATCTCGGGGATTCGGGCTATCAGCCG.

Worth noting for this clone: The read ends 3 residues shy of where the CDR3 ends; the end is completed using the germline J gene. The chain links TRBV19 to TRBJ2-1; 9 bases fit TRBD1. The CDR3 spans 17 residues. V lost 6 bases to trimming and J lost 7 bases; unmatched junction nucleotides: 16. From germline, CDR1 is LNHDA and CDR2 SQIVND (reference sequence). CDR3 DNA, as far as it was read: TGTGCCAGTAGACTGACAGGGGGGAGAAGCGGGAATAATGAG. Amino acids: CASRLTGGRSGNNE. The whole CDR3 protein reads CASRLTGGRSGNNEQFF.